A single T cell receptor beta chain is shown here with its context. Deletions cut 8 bases from V and 4 bases from J, with 18 bases between. This CDR3 spans 15 amino acids. A second PCR of about 6 to 11 cycles used a sample-barcoded 5' primer and a J-beta primer mix. Each CDR3 protein gets one entry after TCRdb re-called the 5' RACE reads with MiXCR. The top ten clones hold roughly 8.2% of a sample with fewer than 1.5 million distinct CDR3 sequences, about 43% of them seen once. The sample originates from a study of blood T cells in healthy people across ages. The TCR comes from a woman aged 18-29 years in good health. This rearrangement joins TRBV12-3 or TRBV12-4 to TRBJ2-1; tentatively, D is TRBD2 (5 bases). Source material: blood. The chain's CDR3 is CASPTRGAAYNEQFF. The CDR3 DNA reads as TGTGCCAGCCCTACCCGGGGAGCGGCATACAATGAGCAGTTCTTC.